Sequencing of this T cell receptor beta chain was carried out in a study of shared T cell receptors in the human thymus. Profiled with immunoSEQ multiplex PCR; TCRdb holds only in-frame clones, not every one. This sample has about 660,000 clones; roughly 86% occur once, and the top ten carry approximately 0.0097%. The CDR3 extends over 17 amino acids. Germline V gene sequence: CDR1 SEHNR, CDR2 FQNEAQ (reference sequence). V was pared by 5 bases and J by 4 bases, with 12 bases of the junction left unmatched. This sample was also put to use in a study of human thymus T cells. This second study notes: The sample donors, healthy Finnish infants, were having corrective surgery for congenital heart defects. Resected material from corrective heart surgery provided the thymus tissue analysed. Thymic and blood repertoires showed apparently biased V and J gene usage. Related research described thymic repertoires that were highly overlapping among unrelated individuals.

This chain uses TRBV7-9 with TRBJ1-3; 9 nucleotides match TRBD1. The sample was thymocytes. The TCR comes from a boy under two years old with a congenital heart defect. CDR3 sequence reads: CASSPPGDRETGNTIYF. In nucleotides, the CDR3 is TGTGCCAGCAGCCCCCCGGGGGACAGGGAGACGGGAAACACCATATATTTT.